This T cell receptor beta chain is drawn from a study of Graves' ophthalmopathy and Graves' hyperthyroidism. Beta-chain TCR CDR3 regions were amplified from RNA transcripts. The first round was an RT-PCR with HTBI primers, and the second round was a multiplex PCR. One entry per CDR3 protein, called by TCRdb with MiXCR from the multiplex PCR reads. The data hold 360,000 or so distinct CDR3 sequences, with about 16% observed a single time. Study-wide findings and caveats: Progression of ophthalmopathy was predicted by the model with roughly 71% sensitivity and roughly 73% specificity.

Concerning this clonotype: Its target is not known.

Diagnostic conclusions were grounded in clinical symptoms, serum thyroxine, TRAb, thyroid ultrasound and orbital computed tomography. V was cut by 2 bases and J by 4 bases, with 24 bases left in between. Germline lookup yields CDR1 MDHEN and CDR2 SYDVKM. The CDR3 runs to 18 residues. The chain combines TRBV28 with TRBJ2-7, with D unclear. The sequence was collected from a woman aged 18-29 years with Graves' ophthalmopathy. Input material: peripheral blood. The CDR3 DNA is TGTGCCAGCAGTTTACGGTTAGATAGGGATTGGGGAAGATACGAGCAGTACTTC. This translates into CASSLRLDRDWGRYEQYF. The full variable domain, completed using reference TRBV28 and TRBJ2-7, is DVKVTQSSRYLVKRTGEKVFLECVQDMDHENMFWYRQDPGLGLRLIYFSYDVKMKEKGDIPEGYSVSREKKERFSLILESASTNQTSMYLCASSLRLDRDWGRYEQYFGPGTRLTVT.